This T cell receptor beta chain was sequenced during a study of blood T cell repertoires in COVID-19 (TCRdb year 2020). Regarding the study in general: Collaborator samples came from the United States, Italy and Spain and covered acute and convalescent phases of COVID-19. Where available, HLA class I and class II types were taken from metadata supplied by the sample provider and were not determined by assay-based typing. The prospective study material was composed of cDNA or gDNA derived from T cells, B-cell-depleted T cells, or PBMCs. The sample metadata nearly always contained a de-identified subject ID, COVID-19 status, age in years and sex. The repertoires were released in a freely available public database intended as a resource for research on the immune response to SARS-CoV-2. The samples were drawn from two sources: the first 160 participants of the ongoing ImmuneRACE study, and 950 to 1,500 subjects contributed by 6 global collaborators. The dataset comprised deeply sampled blood TCRbeta repertoires from subjects exposed to, actively infected with, or recovered from COVID-19.

TCRbeta CDR3 regions were amplified from genomic DNA using the immunoSEQ Assay, a bias-controlled multiplex PCR. The published analysis was carried out like this. The number of nucleated cells in each sample was estimated from the amplification of reference gene primers within the assay. Sequence reads were collapsed and filtered to measure the absolute abundance of every unique TCRbeta CDR3 rearrangement. For each sample, productive Simpson clonality was calculated as the square root of Simpson's diversity index over productive rearrangements. The table was pulled from immuneACCESS by TCRdb, which kept in-frame rearrangements only. Such tables lose some clones; where checked, under half of the loss comes from unresolved V genes, and the rest has no known cause. That table gives V, J and clone size, and the DNA gave D and trimming. Here the sample has tens of thousands of clones; about four fifths occur a single time. The top ten hold roughly 12% of the sample.

As for this clone: Its specific antigen is unknown. The record has no base qualities; no much larger clone is one base away.

There are 18 amino acids in the CDR3, from cysteine to phenylalanine inclusive. The sequence is cut down to CDR3 DNA, 54 bases in frame from base 1. The CDR1 and CDR2 encoded by the germline V gene are KGHDR and SFDVKD. Between the V and J ends, shortened by 0 bases and 1 base respectively, the junction contains 18 bases. The collaborating institutions used their own protocols to collect whole blood in K2EDTA tubes. Collaborator samples were shipped for TCRbeta analysis as frozen whole blood, isolated PBMCs, or DNA extracted from either sample type. Summary of the overall study and its limitations: The quantity of clinical and demographic metadata differed by source and by participant and was supplied without curation.

The clonotype originates from a human donor in a cohort sampled during active COVID-19. The V and J genes are TRBV24-1 and TRBJ2-7; the best D guess is TRBD1, with 6 bases matching. Sequences were obtained from peripheral blood. Here the CDR3 is given as CATSDLLTSGEWSYEQYF. The sequence in DNA is TGTGCCACCAGTGATTTGCTGACCTCAGGGGAGTGGTCCTACGAGCAGTACTTC.